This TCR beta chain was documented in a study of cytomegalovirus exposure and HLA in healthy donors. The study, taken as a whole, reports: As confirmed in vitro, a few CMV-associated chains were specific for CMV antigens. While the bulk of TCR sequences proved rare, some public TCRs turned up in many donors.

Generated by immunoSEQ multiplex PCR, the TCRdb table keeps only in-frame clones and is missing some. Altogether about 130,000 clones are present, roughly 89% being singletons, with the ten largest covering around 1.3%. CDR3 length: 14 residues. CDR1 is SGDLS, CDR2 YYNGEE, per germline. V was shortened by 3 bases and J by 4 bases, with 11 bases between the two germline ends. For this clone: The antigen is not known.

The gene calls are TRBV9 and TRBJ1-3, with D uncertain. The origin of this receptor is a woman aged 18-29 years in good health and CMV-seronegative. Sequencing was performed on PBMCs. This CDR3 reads CASSDVARGNTIYF. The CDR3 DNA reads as TGTGCCAGCAGCGACGTCGCGCGGGGAAACACCATATATTTT.